The subject of this entry is one T cell receptor beta chain. This sample was taken from a study of T cells in Graves' hyperthyroidism and ophthalmopathy. The investigators amplified TCR beta CDR3 regions from RNA transcripts. The study used the HTBI primer set for a first-round RT-PCR of the TCR CDR3. TCRdb analysed the multiplex PCR reads with MiXCR anew, one entry per CDR3 protein. The sample holds nearly 750,000 distinct CDR3 sequences, approximately 36% seen once. This CDR3 is built from 13 residues. V was trimmed by 8 bases and J by 1 base, leaving 13 bases between them. Looked up from germline, CDR1 is SQVTM and CDR2 is ANQGSEA.

V and J are TRBV29-1 and TRBJ2-3; possibly TRBD2 for D (7 bases). This receptor was identified in a woman in her thirties or forties with Graves' hyperthyroidism. Sequencing was carried out using blood. For the CDR3, the DNA is TGCAGCCTTGTAGGGGGGGGCACAGATACGCAGTATTTT. It yields the protein CSLVGGGTDTQYF.